A single sample gave rise to the 8 T cell receptor beta chains below, sequenced in a study of T cell responses to AZD1222 COVID-19 vaccine. Here immunoSEQ multiplex PCR was the method, and the copy in TCRdb shows in-frame clones only, minus some. Of about 100,000 clones detected, approximately 93% appear once; the ten largest clones hold around 8.4%. The material was peripheral blood, obtained 28 days after the second AZD1222 dose. These receptors were obtained from an adult who received the AZD1222 COVID-19 vaccine.

This clone was detected once. The V call is TRBV29-1, the J call TRBJ2-1; TRBD2 matches 12 bases. The CDR3 is 15 residues long. V was pared by 8 bases and J by 7 bases, with 12 bases of the junction left unmatched. In germline, CDR1 is SQVTM, CDR2 ANQGSEA. In DNA, the CDR3 is TGCAGCTCTGCGGATGGGCTAGCGGGGGGGAATGAGCAGTTCTTC. Amino acids: CSSADGLAGGNEQFF.

This clone came up a few times. This chain connects TRBV7-8 to TRBJ2-7; D may be TRBD2 (6 bases). The CDR3 is 11 amino acids. V dropped 4 bases and J dropped 7 bases, with 8 bases sitting between them. Germline CDR1 reads SGHVS; CDR2 reads FQNEAQ. Written as DNA, the CDR3 is TGTGCCAGCAGCTACCGGGGGGAGCAGTACTTC. Protein product: CASSYRGEQYF.

This chain links TRBV28 with TRBJ2-1, with 10 bases aligning to TRBD2. The trim removed 2 bases at V and 6 bases at J, leaving 4 bases unmatched. The CDR3 runs 15 residues. Germline V gives CDR1 MDHEN, CDR2 SYDVKM. CDR3 nucleotide sequence: TGTGCCAGCAGTTTACTACTAGCGGGACCCAATGAGCAGTTCTTC. The encoded protein is CASSLLLAGPNEQFF.

The rearrangement uses TRBV2 and TRBJ1-6; D not certain. Trimming removed 7 bases at V and 10 bases at J, with 11 bases between. CDR1 SNHLY and CDR2 FYNNEI come from the germline V gene. The CDR3 consists of 12 residues. The DNA for the CDR3 is TGTGCCAGCAAATCCCGTGAGTCACCCCTCCACTTT. Translated, it gives CASKSRESPLHF. Supplemented by reference TRBV2 and TRBJ1-6, the full variable domain reads EPEVTQTPSHQVTQMGQEVILRCVPISNHLYFYWYRQILGQKVEFLVSFYNNEISEKSEIFDDQFSVERPDGSNFTLKIRSTKLEDSAMYFCASKSRESPLHFGNGTRLTVT.

This chain uses TRBV29-1 with TRBJ1-2; D possibly corresponds to TRBD1 (6 bases). V was trimmed by 3 bases and J by 7 bases, leaving 15 bases between them. Germline V gene data show CDR1 as SQVTM and CDR2 as ANQGSEA. The CDR3 loop spans 13 amino acids. The CDR3 coding sequence is TGCAGCGTTGATGAGGGGGGGCGAGGTGGCTACACCTTC. This gives the protein CSVDEGGRGGYTF.

The chain's CDR3 is CASSLQGSTEAFF. The CDR3 nucleotides are TGTGCCAGCAGCCTCCAGGGGAGCACTGAAGCTTTCTTT. V is TRBV9 and J is TRBJ1-1, with TRBD1 as a possible D gene (6 bases). The CDR3 runs to 13 residues. CDR1 and CDR2 from the germline V gene are SGDLS and YYNGEE. V lost 4 bases and J 4 bases, leaving 11 bases between the germline ends.

V usage is TRBV5-6 and J usage is TRBJ2-7; D tentatively reads TRBD1 or TRBD2 (5 bases each). Germline CDR1 SGHDT, CDR2 YYEEEE. Trimming took off 4 bases at V and 7 bases at J, with 15 bases between the two ends. This CDR3 contains 13 residues. In DNA form, the CDR3 reads TGTGCCAGCAGCCATCGAGGGGTTGTAGAGCAGTACTTC. Residues: CASSHRGVVEQYF.

The V call is TRBV20-1, the J call TRBJ2-5, with D tentatively TRBD2 (5 bases). The CDR3 consists of 11 residues. Germline V gene data show CDR1 as DFQATT and CDR2 as SNEGSKA (reference sequence). Trimming left V 8 bases short and J 0 bases short, with 7 bases between. CDR3 in amino acids: CSPGYQETQYF. CDR3 DNA sequence: TGCAGTCCGGGGTACCAAGAGACCCAGTACTTC.